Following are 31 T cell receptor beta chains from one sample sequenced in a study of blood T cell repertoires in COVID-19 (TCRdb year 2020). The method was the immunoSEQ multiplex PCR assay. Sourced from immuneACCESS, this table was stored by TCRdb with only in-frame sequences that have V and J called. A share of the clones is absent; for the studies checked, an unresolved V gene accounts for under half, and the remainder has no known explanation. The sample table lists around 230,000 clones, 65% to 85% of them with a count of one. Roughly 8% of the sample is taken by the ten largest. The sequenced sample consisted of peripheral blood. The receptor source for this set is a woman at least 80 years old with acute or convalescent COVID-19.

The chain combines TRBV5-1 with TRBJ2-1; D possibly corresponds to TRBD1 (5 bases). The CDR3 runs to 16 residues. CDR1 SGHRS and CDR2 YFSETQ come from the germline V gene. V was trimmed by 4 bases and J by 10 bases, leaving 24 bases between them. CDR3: CASSPNPQGQGREQFF. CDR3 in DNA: TGCGCCAGCAGCCCTAACCCGCAGGGTCAAGGGCGGGAGCAGTTCTTC.

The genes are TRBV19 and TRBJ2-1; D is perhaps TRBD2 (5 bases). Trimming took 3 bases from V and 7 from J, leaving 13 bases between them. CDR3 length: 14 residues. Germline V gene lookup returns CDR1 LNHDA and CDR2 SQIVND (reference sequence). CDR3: CASSIGPPGNEQFF. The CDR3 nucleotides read TGTGCCAGTAGTATTGGCCCACCGGGGAATGAGCAGTTCTTC.

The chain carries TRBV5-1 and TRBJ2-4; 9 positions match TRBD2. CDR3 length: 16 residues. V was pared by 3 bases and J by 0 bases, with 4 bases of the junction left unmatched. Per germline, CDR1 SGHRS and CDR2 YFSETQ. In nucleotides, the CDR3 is TGCGCCAGCAGCTGGACTAGCGTGCTAGCCAAAAACATTCAGTACTTC. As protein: CASSWTSVLAKNIQYF.

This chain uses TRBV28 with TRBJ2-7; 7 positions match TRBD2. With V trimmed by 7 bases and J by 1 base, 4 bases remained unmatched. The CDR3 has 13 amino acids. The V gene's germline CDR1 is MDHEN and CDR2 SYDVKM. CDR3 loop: CASIRGSSYEQYF. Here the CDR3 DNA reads TGTGCCAGCATCCGCGGGAGTTCCTACGAGCAGTACTTC.

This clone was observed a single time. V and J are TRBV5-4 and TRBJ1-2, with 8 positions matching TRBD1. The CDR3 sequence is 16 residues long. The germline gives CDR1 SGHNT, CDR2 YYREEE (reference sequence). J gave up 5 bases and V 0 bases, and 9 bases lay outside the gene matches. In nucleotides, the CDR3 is TGTGCCAGCAGCTTGGAACCAGGGGGCGTTAGGTATGGCTACACCTTC. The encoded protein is CASSLEPGGVRYGYTF.

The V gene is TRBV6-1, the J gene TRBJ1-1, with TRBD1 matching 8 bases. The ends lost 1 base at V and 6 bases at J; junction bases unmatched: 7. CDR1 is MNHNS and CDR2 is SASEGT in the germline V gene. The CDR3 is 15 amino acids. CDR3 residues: CASSEGGTGGAEAFF. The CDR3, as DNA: TGTGCCAGCAGTGAAGGGGGGACAGGAGGCGCTGAAGCTTTCTTT.

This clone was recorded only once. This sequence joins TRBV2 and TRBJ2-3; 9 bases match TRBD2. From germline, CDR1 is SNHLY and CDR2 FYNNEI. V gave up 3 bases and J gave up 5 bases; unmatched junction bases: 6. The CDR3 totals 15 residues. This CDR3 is CASSDGSGGGDTQYF. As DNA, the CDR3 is TGTGCCAGCAGTGATGGTAGCGGGGGAGGAGATACGCAGTATTTT. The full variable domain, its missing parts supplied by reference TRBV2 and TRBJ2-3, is EPEVTQTPSHQVTQMGQEVILRCVPISNHLYFYWYRQILGQKVEFLVSFYNNEISEKSEIFDDQFSVERPDGSNFTLKIRSTKLEDSAMYFCASSDGSGGGDTQYFGPGTRLTVL.

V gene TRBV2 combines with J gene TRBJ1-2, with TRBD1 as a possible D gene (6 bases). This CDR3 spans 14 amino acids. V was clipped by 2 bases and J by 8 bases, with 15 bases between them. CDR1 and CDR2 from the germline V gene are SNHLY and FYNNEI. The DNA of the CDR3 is TGTGCCAGCAGTGAAAGAACAGGCCAGGGGGGCTACACCTTC. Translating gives CASSERTGQGGYTF.

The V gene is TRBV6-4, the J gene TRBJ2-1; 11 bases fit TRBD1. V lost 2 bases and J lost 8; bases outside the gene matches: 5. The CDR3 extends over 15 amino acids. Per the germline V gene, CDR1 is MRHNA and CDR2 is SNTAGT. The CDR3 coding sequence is TGTGCCAGCAGTGACCATGGACAGGGGGCCGATGAGCAGTTCTTC. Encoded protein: CASSDHGQGADEQFF.

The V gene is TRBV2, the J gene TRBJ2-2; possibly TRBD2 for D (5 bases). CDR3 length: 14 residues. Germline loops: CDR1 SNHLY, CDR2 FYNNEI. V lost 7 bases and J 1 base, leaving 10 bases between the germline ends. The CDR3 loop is CASIAGQNTGELFF. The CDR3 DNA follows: TGTGCCAGCATTGCGGGCCAGAACACCGGGGAGCTGTTTTTT.

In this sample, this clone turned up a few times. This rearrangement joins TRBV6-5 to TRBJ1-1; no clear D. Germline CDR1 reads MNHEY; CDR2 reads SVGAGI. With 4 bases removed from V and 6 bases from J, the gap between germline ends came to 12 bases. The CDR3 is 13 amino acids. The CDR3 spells CASSSVGGAEAFF. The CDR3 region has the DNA TGTGCCAGCAGTTCGGTAGGTGGAGCTGAAGCTTTCTTT.

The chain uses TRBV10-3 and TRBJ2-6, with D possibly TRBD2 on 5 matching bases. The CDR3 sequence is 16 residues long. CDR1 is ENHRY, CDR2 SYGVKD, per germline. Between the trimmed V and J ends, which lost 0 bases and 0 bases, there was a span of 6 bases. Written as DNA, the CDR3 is TGTGCCATCAGTGAGTCTCGGGGCTCTGGGGCCAACGTCCTGACTTTC. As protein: CAISESRGSGANVLTF.

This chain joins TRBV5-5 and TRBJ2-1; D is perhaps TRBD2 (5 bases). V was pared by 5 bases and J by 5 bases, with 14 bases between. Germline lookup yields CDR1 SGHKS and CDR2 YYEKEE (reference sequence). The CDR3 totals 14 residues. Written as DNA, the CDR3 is TGTGCCAGCAGTTTTCCCGGACTGAACAATGAGCAGTTCTTC. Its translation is CASSFPGLNNEQFF.

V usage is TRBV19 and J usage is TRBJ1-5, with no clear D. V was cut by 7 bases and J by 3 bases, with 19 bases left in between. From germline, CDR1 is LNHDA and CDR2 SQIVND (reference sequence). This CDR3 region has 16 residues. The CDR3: CASKTEGRSYNQPQHF. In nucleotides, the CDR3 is TGTGCCAGTAAAACAGAGGGCCGGTCTTACAATCAGCCCCAGCATTTT. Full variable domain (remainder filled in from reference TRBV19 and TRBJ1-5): DGGITQSPKYLFRKEGQNVTLSCEQNLNHDAMYWYRQDPGQGLRLIYYSQIVNDFQKGDIAEGYSVSREKKESFPLTVTSAQKNPTAFYLCASKTEGRSYNQPQHFGDGTRLSIL.

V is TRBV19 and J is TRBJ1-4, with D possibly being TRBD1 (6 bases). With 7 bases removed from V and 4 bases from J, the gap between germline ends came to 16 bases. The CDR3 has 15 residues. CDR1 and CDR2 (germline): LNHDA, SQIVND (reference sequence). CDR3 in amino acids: CASTPAGAGNEKLFF. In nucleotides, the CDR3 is TGTGCCAGTACCCCTGCAGGGGCCGGTAATGAAAAACTGTTTTTT.

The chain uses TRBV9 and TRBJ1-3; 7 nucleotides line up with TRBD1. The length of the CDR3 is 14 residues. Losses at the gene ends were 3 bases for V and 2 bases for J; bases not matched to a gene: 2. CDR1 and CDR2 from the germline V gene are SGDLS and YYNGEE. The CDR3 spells CASSAGTAGNTIYF. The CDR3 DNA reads TGTGCCAGCAGCGCGGGGACAGCTGGAAACACCATATATTTT.

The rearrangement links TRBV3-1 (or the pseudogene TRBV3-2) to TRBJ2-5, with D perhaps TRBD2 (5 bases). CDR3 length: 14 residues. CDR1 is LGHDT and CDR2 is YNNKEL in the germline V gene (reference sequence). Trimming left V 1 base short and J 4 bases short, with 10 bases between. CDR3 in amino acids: CASSQGFSGETQYF. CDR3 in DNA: TGTGCCAGCAGCCAAGGGTTCAGCGGAGAGACCCAGTACTTC.

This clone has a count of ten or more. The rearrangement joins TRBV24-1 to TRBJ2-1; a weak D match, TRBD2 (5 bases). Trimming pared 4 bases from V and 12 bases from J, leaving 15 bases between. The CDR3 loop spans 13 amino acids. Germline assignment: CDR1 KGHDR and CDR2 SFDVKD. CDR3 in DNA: TGTGCCACCAGTGACCTCACATCGGGGAGGCAGTTCTTC. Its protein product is CATSDLTSGRQFF.

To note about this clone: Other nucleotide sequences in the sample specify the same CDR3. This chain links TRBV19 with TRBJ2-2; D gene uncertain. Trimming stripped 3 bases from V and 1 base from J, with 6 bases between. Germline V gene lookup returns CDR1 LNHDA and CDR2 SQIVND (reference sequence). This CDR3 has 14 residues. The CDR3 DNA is TGTGCCAGTAGTATTTCGCGGAACACCGGGGAGCTGTTTTTT. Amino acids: CASSISRNTGELFF.

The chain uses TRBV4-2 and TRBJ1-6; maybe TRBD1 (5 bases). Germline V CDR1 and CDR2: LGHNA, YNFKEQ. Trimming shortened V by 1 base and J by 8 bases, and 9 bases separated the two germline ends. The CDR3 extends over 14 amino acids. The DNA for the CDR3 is TGTGCCAGCAGCCAAGGCAGGGTCGATTCACCCCTCCACTTT. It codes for CASSQGRVDSPLHF.

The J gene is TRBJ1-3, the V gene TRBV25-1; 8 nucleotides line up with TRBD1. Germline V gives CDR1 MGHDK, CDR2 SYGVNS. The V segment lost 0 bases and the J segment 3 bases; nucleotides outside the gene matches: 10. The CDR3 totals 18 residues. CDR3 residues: CASSEYLGTGGFGNTIYF. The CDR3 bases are TGTGCCAGCAGTGAATACTTGGGGACAGGAGGGTTTGGAAACACCATATATTTT.

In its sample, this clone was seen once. CDR3: CASSQVLLAGNNEQFF. For the CDR3, the DNA is TGTGCCAGCAGCCAAGTCCTCCTAGCGGGAAACAATGAGCAGTTCTTC. This rearrangement joins TRBV3-1 (or the pseudogene TRBV3-2) to TRBJ2-1; 9 bases match TRBD2. CDR1 and CDR2 from the germline V gene are LGHDT and YNNKEL (reference sequence). V lost 1 base, J lost 5 bases, and 6 bases stayed unmatched. The CDR3 runs to 16 residues.

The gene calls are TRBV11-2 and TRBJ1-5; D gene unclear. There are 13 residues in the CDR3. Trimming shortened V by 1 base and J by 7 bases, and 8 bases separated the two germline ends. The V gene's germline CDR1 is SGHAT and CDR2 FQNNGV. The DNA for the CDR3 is TGTGCCAGCAGCTTAGCAGTTCAGCAGCCCCAGCATTTT. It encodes CASSLAVQQPQHF.

The CDR3, as DNA: TGTGCCAGCAGCCCCAACAGGGGTGGGAATTCACCCCTCCACTTT. It yields the protein CASSPNRGGNSPLHF. The V and J genes are TRBV3-1 (or the pseudogene TRBV3-2) and TRBJ1-6, with 7 bases identical to TRBD1. Germline V gives CDR1 LGHDT, CDR2 YNNKEL (reference sequence). V lost 4 bases and J lost 7; bases outside the gene matches: 7. This CDR3 comprises 15 residues.

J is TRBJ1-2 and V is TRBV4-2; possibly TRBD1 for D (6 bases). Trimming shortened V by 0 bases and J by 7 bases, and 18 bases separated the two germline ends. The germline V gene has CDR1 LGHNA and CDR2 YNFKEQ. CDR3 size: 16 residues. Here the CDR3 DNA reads TGTGCCAGCAGCCAAGATGAGGAACAGGGAGTTGGTGGCTACACCTTC. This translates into CASSQDEEQGVGGYTF.

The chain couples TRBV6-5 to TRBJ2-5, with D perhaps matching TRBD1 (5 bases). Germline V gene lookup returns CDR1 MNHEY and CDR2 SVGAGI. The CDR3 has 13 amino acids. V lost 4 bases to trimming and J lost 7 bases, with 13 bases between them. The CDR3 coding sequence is TGTGCCAGCAGTTCTCAGGGCCAATTGACCCAGTACTTC. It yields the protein CASSSQGQLTQYF.

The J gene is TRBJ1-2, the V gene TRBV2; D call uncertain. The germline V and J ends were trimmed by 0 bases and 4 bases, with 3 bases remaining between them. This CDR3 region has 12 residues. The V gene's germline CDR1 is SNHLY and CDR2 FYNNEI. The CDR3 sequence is CASSEALYGYTF. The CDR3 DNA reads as TGTGCCAGCAGTGAAGCTCTCTATGGCTACACCTTC.

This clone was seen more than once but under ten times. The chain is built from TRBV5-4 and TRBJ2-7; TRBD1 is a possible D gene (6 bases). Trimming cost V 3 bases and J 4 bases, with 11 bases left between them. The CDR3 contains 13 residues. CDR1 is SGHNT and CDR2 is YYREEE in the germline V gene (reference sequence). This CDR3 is CASSWDKKYEQYF. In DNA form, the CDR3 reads TGTGCCAGCAGCTGGGACAAGAAATACGAGCAGTACTTC.

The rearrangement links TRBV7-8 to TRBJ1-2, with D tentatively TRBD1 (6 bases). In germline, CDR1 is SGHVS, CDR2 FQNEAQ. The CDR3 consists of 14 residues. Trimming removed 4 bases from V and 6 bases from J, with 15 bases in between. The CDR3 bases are TGTGCCAGCAGCTCAAACAGGGTTGTTAATGGCTACACCTTC. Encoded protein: CASSSNRVVNGYTF.

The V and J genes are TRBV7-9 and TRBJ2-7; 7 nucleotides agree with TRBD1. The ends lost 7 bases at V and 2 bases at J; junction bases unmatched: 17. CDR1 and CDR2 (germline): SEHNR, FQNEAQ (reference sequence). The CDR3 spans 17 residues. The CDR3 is CASTPYLDRVPTYEQYF. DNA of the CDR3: TGTGCCAGCACCCCCTACTTAGACAGGGTCCCAACCTACGAGCAGTACTTC.

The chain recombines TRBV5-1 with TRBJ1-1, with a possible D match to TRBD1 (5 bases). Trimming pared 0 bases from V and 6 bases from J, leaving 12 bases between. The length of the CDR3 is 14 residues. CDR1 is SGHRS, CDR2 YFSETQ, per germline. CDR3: CASSLDSGRAEAFF. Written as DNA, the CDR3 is TGCGCCAGCAGCTTGGATTCAGGGAGGGCTGAAGCTTTCTTT.